Each of the 20 T cell receptor beta chains below was sequenced from the same sample in a study of shared T cell receptors in the human thymus. Profiling relied on immunoSEQ multiplex PCR, and the TCRdb table lists in-frame clones only, not all of them. This sample has approximately 760,000 clones, with approximately 85% found just once. The sample was also reused in another study, on human thymus T cells.

Material for sequencing was thymocytes. The receptors stem from a girl in the first two years of life with a congenital heart defect.

V and J are TRBV25-1 and TRBJ1-1; 8 positions agree with TRBD1. The junction had 14 bases not matched to a gene; V was cut back by 1 base and J by 10 bases. The CDR3 loop spans 16 amino acids. Germline V lookup: CDR1 MGHDK, CDR2 SYGVNS. CDR3 coding DNA: TGTGCCAGCAGTGAATTCCATAAGCAGGGGGCGCTCGGAGCTTTCTTT. Protein: CASSEFHKQGALGAFF.

This chain joins TRBV5-4 and TRBJ2-6; D remains unclear. The germline V and J ends were trimmed by 0 bases and 1 base, with 8 bases remaining between them. The CDR3 contains 16 residues. CDR1 and CDR2 (germline): SGHNT, YYREEE (reference sequence). CDR3 DNA sequence: TGTGCCAGCAGCTTGGACCCGGTGTCTGGGGCCAACGTCCTGACTTTC. Translated: CASSLDPVSGANVLTF.

This clone was detected once. The chain recombines TRBV5-1 with TRBJ1-1; D might be TRBD1 (5 bases). Germline V gives CDR1 SGHRS, CDR2 YFSETQ. V lost 4 bases to trimming and J lost 3 bases, with 25 bases between them. The CDR3 runs 18 residues. CDR3 region: CASSTAYGGLGPDTEAFF. In DNA, the CDR3 is TGCGCCAGCAGCACCGCGTATGGGGGGTTGGGGCCGGACACTGAAGCTTTCTTT.

The V call is TRBV5-1, the J call TRBJ2-7; a possible D gene is TRBD1 (5 bases). Trimming left V 4 bases short and J 5 bases short, with 10 bases between. Per germline, CDR1 SGHRS and CDR2 YFSETQ. This CDR3 comprises 12 residues. The CDR3: CASSPDRHEQYF. As DNA, the CDR3 is TGCGCCAGCAGCCCTGACAGACACGAGCAGTACTTC. The variable domain in full, completed from reference TRBV5-1 and TRBJ2-7, reads KAGVTQTPRYLIKTRGQQVTLSCSPISGHRSVSWYQQTPGQGLQFLFEYFSETQRNKGNFPGRFSGRQFSNSRSEMNVSTLELGDSALYLCASSPDRHEQYFGPGTRLTVT.

The chain joins TRBV27 to TRBJ1-1; D is unresolved. This CDR3 has 13 amino acids. Between the trimmed V and J ends, which lost 7 bases and 1 base, there was a span of 10 bases. Germline values: CDR1 MNHEY, CDR2 SMNVEV (reference sequence). This chain's CDR3 is CASNGTENTEAFF. The CDR3 nucleotides read TGTGCCAGCAACGGAACAGAGAACACTGAAGCTTTCTTT.

This clone came up a few times. The chain has TRBV16 and TRBJ1-6, with 8 nucleotides matching TRBD1. V lost 4 bases, J lost 10 bases, and 15 bases stayed unmatched. CDR3 size: 17 residues. Germline loops: CDR1 KGHSY, CDR2 FQNENV. DNA for the CDR3: TGTGCCAGCAGCCGAACCCATACAGGGGGTGAATGGTCACCCCTCCACTTT. Encoded protein: CASSRTHTGGEWSPLHF.

The chain employs TRBV18 and TRBJ1-6; D not resolved. This CDR3 spans 15 amino acids. V dropped 3 bases and J dropped 5 bases, with 11 bases sitting between them. Germline CDR1 KGHSH, CDR2 LQKENI. The CDR3 region is CASSPEEPNNSPLHF. Written as DNA, the CDR3 is TGTGCCAGCTCACCCGAGGAACCCAATAATTCACCCCTCCACTTT.

The chain employs TRBV14 and TRBJ1-2; a weak D match, TRBD1 (5 bases). Trimming removed 4 bases at V and 4 bases at J, with 19 bases between. In germline, CDR1 is SGHDN, CDR2 FVKESK. The CDR3 runs to 16 residues. This CDR3 reads CASSPEWGSRIYGYTF. The DNA of the CDR3 is TGTGCCAGCAGCCCCGAGTGGGGCAGCAGAATCTATGGCTACACCTTC.

The genes are TRBV7-9 and TRBJ1-1; a weak D match, TRBD1 (6 bases). Between the trimmed V and J ends, which lost 6 bases and 1 base, there was a span of 12 bases. Per germline, CDR1 SEHNR and CDR2 FQNEAQ (reference sequence). CDR3 length: 14 residues. This CDR3 reads CASRALQGNTEAFF. In DNA form, the CDR3 reads TGTGCCAGCAGAGCCCTACAGGGGAACACTGAAGCTTTCTTT. Supplemented by reference TRBV7-9 and TRBJ1-1, the full variable domain reads DTGVSQNPRHKITKRGQNVTFRCDPISEHNRLYWYRQTLGQGPEFLTYFQNEAQLEKSRLLSDRFSAERPKGSFSTLEIQRTEQGDSAMYLCASRALQGNTEAFFGQGTRLTVV.

The rearrangement links TRBV7-8 to TRBJ2-7, with a weak D call TRBD1 (6 bases). Trimming cost V 5 bases and J 0 bases, with 14 bases left between them. The germline CDR1 and CDR2 sequences are SGHVS and FQNEAQ. The CDR3 runs to 15 residues. In nucleotides, the CDR3 is TGTGCCAGCAGCGTCCGAAGGACAGCCTCCTACGAGCAGTACTTC. Its translation is CASSVRRTASYEQYF.

The chain joins TRBV18 to TRBJ2-7, with D perhaps TRBD1 (6 bases). The CDR3 loop spans 14 amino acids. Germline CDR1 is KGHSH and CDR2 is LQKENI. V lost 3 bases, J lost 2 bases, and 11 bases lay in between. The DNA for the CDR3 is TGTGCCAGCTCACCTTTGACAGGAGCCTACGAGCAGTACTTC. This gives the protein CASSPLTGAYEQYF.

This chain joins TRBV25-1 and TRBJ1-1; D remains unclear. Germline values: CDR1 MGHDK, CDR2 SYGVNS. The V and J ends lost 2 bases and 1 base respectively, with 11 bases between them. CDR3 size: 15 residues. The CDR3 loop is CASSEGGQKNTEAFF. In nucleotides, the CDR3 is TGTGCCAGCAGTGAAGGAGGCCAGAAGAACACTGAAGCTTTCTTT. The whole variable domain, filled in from reference TRBV25-1 and TRBJ1-1, reads EADIYQTPRYLVIGTGKKITLECSQTMGHDKMYWYQQDPGMELHLIHYSYGVNSTEKGDLSSESTVSRIRTEHFPLTLESARPSHTSQYLCASSEGGQKNTEAFFGQGTRLTVV.

This sequence joins TRBV4-1 and TRBJ1-1; D uncertain. The V end was cut by 4 bases, the J end by 10 bases, with 16 bases between. Germline CDR1 reads MGHRA; CDR2 reads YSYEKL. The CDR3 spans 13 residues. CDR3 in DNA: TGCGCCAGCAGCCCCGAGGGTAGTGGTACAGCTTTCTTT. This sequence encodes CASSPEGSGTAFF.

This chain links TRBV5-1 with TRBJ2-1, with D possibly being TRBD2 (6 bases). Germline values: CDR1 SGHRS, CDR2 YFSETQ. The CDR3 extends over 16 amino acids. The V end was cut by 2 bases, the J end by 7 bases, with 19 bases between. This CDR3 is CASSFGSGGDLNEQFF. The CDR3 DNA sequence: TGCGCCAGCAGCTTTGGATCCGGAGGGGATTTAAATGAGCAGTTCTTC. Together with reference TRBV5-1 and TRBJ2-1, the CDR3 gives the full variable domain: KAGVTQTPRYLIKTRGQQVTLSCSPISGHRSVSWYQQTPGQGLQFLFEYFSETQRNKGNFPGRFSGRQFSNSRSEMNVSTLELGDSALYLCASSFGSGGDLNEQFFGPGTRLTVL.

The V call is TRBV7-2, the J call TRBJ1-2, with 8 positions matching TRBD1. V lost 5 bases and J lost 5; bases outside the gene matches: 10. This CDR3 region has 15 residues. CDR1 and CDR2 from the germline V gene are SGHTA and FQGNSA. CDR3 in DNA: TGTGCCAGCAGCCCCCGACAGGGGATGAGGTATGGCTACACCTTC. Translating it yields CASSPRQGMRYGYTF.

The V gene is TRBV23-1, the J gene TRBJ1-2; maybe TRBD1 (6 bases). TRBV23-1 has ORF status, its function being uncertain. Trimming took off 0 bases at V and 3 bases at J, with 17 bases between the two ends. The CDR3 covers 17 residues. CDR3 residues: CASSQSDGPGTHYGYTF. As DNA, the CDR3 is TGCGCCAGCAGTCAATCAGACGGGCCGGGGACACACTATGGCTACACCTTC.

This chain uses TRBV6-4 with TRBJ2-3; D gene uncertain. The ends were cut back, 0 bases at V and 4 bases at J, with 8 bases in the middle. Germline V gives CDR1 MRHNA, CDR2 SNTAGT. This CDR3 is built from 14 residues. The CDR3 loop reads CASSDSWLADTQYF. The CDR3 DNA follows: TGTGCCAGCAGTGACTCATGGCTGGCAGATACGCAGTATTTT.

V gene TRBV5-1 combines with J gene TRBJ2-1; 12 positions match TRBD2. Germline V gives CDR1 SGHRS, CDR2 YFSETQ. The CDR3 spans 15 residues. J lost 10 bases, V lost 6 bases, and 11 bases had no gene match. CDR3 in amino acids: CASINSSGGAQEQFF. The CDR3 region has the DNA TGCGCCAGCATCAACTCTAGCGGGGGGGCGCAGGAGCAGTTCTTC.

The V and J genes are TRBV6-1 and TRBJ2-7, with TRBD2 identical over 7 bases. Germline values: CDR1 MNHNS, CDR2 SASEGT. Unmatched junction bases numbered 13, after V lost 0 bases and J lost 5 bases. The CDR3 is 17 residues long. The DNA for the CDR3 is TGTGCCAGCAGTGAAGCTGGGGAGGGACCGGTCACCCACGAGCAGTACTTC. It translates to CASSEAGEGPVTHEQYF.

The chain uses TRBV6-1 and TRBJ1-1; 7 nucleotides align to TRBD1. The germline V gene has CDR1 MNHNS and CDR2 SASEGT. CDR3 length: 14 residues. Unmatched junction bases numbered 13, after V lost 6 bases and J lost 9 bases. The chain's CDR3 is CASRRDLYRGQAFF. CDR3 nucleotide sequence: TGTGCCAGCAGGCGTGACCTCTACAGGGGTCAAGCTTTCTTT.